One and the same sample provided the 32 T cell receptor beta chains below, sequenced in a study of identical twins. TCRdb ran MiXCR on the 5' RACE reads and lists one entry per CDR3 protein. This sample yields 690,000 or so distinct CDR3 sequences, of which more than 6.5% are seen a single time; approximately 0.94% belongs to the top ten. These sequences were also reported in another study, on yellow fever vaccine responses in identical twins.

The sequenced sample consisted of PBMCs. These receptors were collected from a woman aged 18-29 years in good health.

There are a few counts of this clonotype. V gene TRBV19 combines with J gene TRBJ1-2; D remains ambiguous. The CDR3 is 12 residues long. In germline, CDR1 is LNHDA, CDR2 SQIVND (reference sequence). Trimming pared 2 bases from V and 8 bases from J, leaving 9 bases between. CDR3 nucleotides: TGTGCCAGTAGTATATCAGATAGCGGCTACACCTTC. Encoded protein: CASSISDSGYTF. The full variable domain, with the rest looked up from reference TRBV19 and TRBJ1-2, is DGGITQSPKYLFRKEGQNVTLSCEQNLNHDAMYWYRQDPGQGLRLIYYSQIVNDFQKGDIAEGYSVSREKKESFPLTVTSAQKNPTAFYLCASSISDSGYTFGSGTRLTVV.

This chain joins TRBV27 and TRBJ2-2; TRBD1 aligns across 7 bases. Unmatched junction bases numbered 5, after V lost 6 bases and J lost 1 base. The CDR3 extends over 15 amino acids. Germline lookup yields CDR1 MNHEY and CDR2 SMNVEV (reference sequence). CDR3 coding DNA: TGTGCCAGCAGGACGGGACAGCAGAACACCGGGGAGCTGTTTTTT. Its translation is CASRTGQQNTGELFF.

This clonotype was seen ten or more times. This chain uses TRBV25-1 with TRBJ2-5; a weak D match, TRBD2 (5 bases). Trimming removed 1 base from V and 3 bases from J, with 12 bases in between. The germline V gene encodes CDR1 MGHDK and CDR2 SYGVNS. This CDR3 has 15 residues. In DNA, the CDR3 is TGTGCCAGCAGTGAATTGGATAGCGCGAAAGAGACCCAGTACTTC. Its protein product is CASSELDSAKETQYF.

The CDR3 nucleotides are TGCGCCAGCAGCTTAGGGGTGGAGAACACTGAAGCTTTCTTT. Translating it yields CASSLGVENTEAFF. The V call is TRBV5-1, the J call TRBJ1-1; D perhaps matches TRBD1 (5 bases). V lost 2 bases and J lost 1, with 9 bases in between. The CDR3 covers 14 residues. Germline V lookup: CDR1 SGHRS, CDR2 YFSETQ.

There are a few counts of this clonotype. This chain connects TRBV11-2 to TRBJ2-1; possible D gene TRBD1, 5 bases. This CDR3 has 13 residues. Trimming pared 4 bases from V and 9 bases from J, leaving 13 bases between. CDR1 is SGHAT, CDR2 FQNNGV, per germline. The CDR3 DNA follows: TGTGCCAGCAGCTCCAGGGCGTATGGTGAGCAGTTCTTC. Translating gives CASSSRAYGEQFF.

This clonotype was picked up a small number of times. The chain uses TRBV5-1 and TRBJ2-1; 9 nucleotides match TRBD1. CDR3 length: 15 amino acids. Germline lookup yields CDR1 SGHRS and CDR2 YFSETQ. V lost 4 bases to trimming and J lost 7 bases; unmatched junction nucleotides: 9. The CDR3 protein is CASSLNRGLVNEQFF. The CDR3, as DNA: TGCGCCAGCAGCCTAAACAGGGGGCTGGTTAATGAGCAGTTCTTC.

The J gene is TRBJ2-1, the V gene TRBV15; 8 positions agree with TRBD1. This CDR3 has 15 amino acids. The germline gives CDR1 LNHNV, CDR2 YYDKDF (reference sequence). V lost 2 bases to trimming and J lost 5 bases; unmatched junction nucleotides: 5. CDR3 sequence: CATSRRQGLNNEQFF. DNA for the CDR3: TGTGCCACCAGCAGAAGACAGGGGCTTAACAATGAGCAGTTCTTC.

The rearrangement uses TRBV27 and TRBJ2-6, with D uncertain. Germline V gives CDR1 MNHEY, CDR2 SMNVEV (reference sequence). The CDR3 has 14 residues. Trimming removed 8 bases at V and 1 base at J, with 9 bases between. The CDR3 here is CASGDESGANVLTF. For the CDR3, the DNA is TGTGCCAGCGGAGACGAATCTGGGGCCAACGTCCTGACTTTC.

This clonotype has ten or more counts. J is TRBJ1-5 and V is TRBV12-3 or TRBV12-4; D call uncertain. With 5 bases removed from V and 7 bases from J, the gap between germline ends came to 12 bases. The CDR3 extends over 13 amino acids. The DNA of the CDR3 is TGTGCCAGCAGTCAAGAGGACGACCAGCCCCAGCATTTT. This codes for CASSQEDDQPQHF.

This clonotype was seen repeatedly, ten times or more. The chain links TRBV20-1 to TRBJ2-1; possible D gene TRBD2, 5 bases. The V end lost 2 bases, the J end lost 4 bases, and 15 bases lay between the germline ends. This CDR3 comprises 15 residues. The germline V gene has CDR1 DFQATT and CDR2 SNEGSKA (reference sequence). As DNA, the CDR3 is TGCAGTGCTAGAATCGCCGGGGTGGGGTACAATGAGCAGTTCTTC. It yields the protein CSARIAGVGYNEQFF.

This clonotype was counted ten times or more. The genes are TRBV29-1 and TRBJ2-1; the match to TRBD2 covers 9 bases. Trimming took 1 base from V and 0 from J; bases not matched to a gene: 4. Germline CDR1 is SQVTM and CDR2 is ANQGSEA. The CDR3 sequence is 16 residues long. DNA of the CDR3: TGCAGCGTTGAAGGACTAGCGGTGAGCTCCTACAATGAGCAGTTCTTC. This gives the protein CSVEGLAVSSYNEQFF.

There are a few counts of this clonotype. The J gene is TRBJ2-7, the V gene TRBV12-3 or TRBV12-4; 12 positions agree with TRBD2. V lost 4 bases and J lost 4; bases outside the gene matches: 8. This CDR3 spans 16 amino acids. The CDR3 bases are TGTGCCAGCAGTTCACCTCATACTAGCGGGAGGTACGAGCAGTACTTC. This gives the protein CASSSPHTSGRYEQYF.

This clonotype has at least ten counts. This chain connects TRBV12-3 or TRBV12-4 to TRBJ2-1, with a possible D match to TRBD2 (6 bases). The CDR3 spans 12 residues. Trimming shortened V by 2 bases and J by 9 bases, and 8 bases separated the two germline ends. In nucleotides, the CDR3 is TGTGCCAGCAGTTTAAGGAGGGGTGAGCAGTTCTTC. It is translated as CASSLRRGEQFF.

This clonotype has more than one count but fewer than ten. The chain uses TRBV10-3 and TRBJ1-2; no definite D call. The germline V and J ends were trimmed by 4 bases and 6 bases, with 12 bases remaining between them. The CDR3 runs 13 residues. Germline V gene sequence: CDR1 ENHRY, CDR2 SYGVKD. In nucleotides, the CDR3 is TGTGCCATCAGTGGTGGTCCTACCGATGGCTACACCTTC. Amino acids: CAISGGPTDGYTF.

This clonotype was observed at least ten times. The rearrangement uses TRBV4-3 and TRBJ1-2; tentatively, D is TRBD1 (5 bases). The germline V gene has CDR1 LGHNA and CDR2 YSLEER. CDR3 length equals 15 residues. Trimming shortened V by 0 bases and J by 6 bases, and 14 bases separated the two germline ends. CDR3 coding DNA: TGCGCCAGCAGCCAAGACGGGGCCCGGGGGGATGGCTACACCTTC. It translates to CASSQDGARGDGYTF.

In its sample, this clonotype was seen a few times. V usage is TRBV20-1 and J usage is TRBJ2-5; no firm D call. The germline V and J ends were trimmed by 3 bases and 5 bases, with 10 bases remaining between them. This CDR3 contains 12 residues. From germline, CDR1 is DFQATT and CDR2 SNEGSKA (reference sequence). CDR3 in amino acids: CSASRAPETQYF. The CDR3 region has the DNA TGCAGTGCTAGTAGGGCCCCCGAGACCCAGTACTTC.

The CDR3 sequence is CASISKGQGGQYF. In DNA, the CDR3 is TGTGCCAGCATCTCGAAGGGGCAGGGGGGCCAGTACTTC. This chain links TRBV7-9 with TRBJ2-5; a possible D gene is TRBD1 (7 bases). The CDR3 has 13 residues. Germline V CDR1 and CDR2: SEHNR, FQNEAQ (reference sequence). The germline V and J ends were trimmed by 7 bases and 10 bases, with 19 bases remaining between them.

V and J are TRBV5-1 and TRBJ2-5, with D possibly TRBD1 on 6 matching bases. The CDR3 is 14 residues long. Per germline, CDR1 SGHRS and CDR2 YFSETQ. Trimming cost V 4 bases and J 1 base, with 11 bases left between them. DNA for the CDR3: TGCGCCAGCAGCCCCCGACAGGCCCAAGAGACCCAGTACTTC. Translating it yields CASSPRQAQETQYF.

This rearrangement joins TRBV10-3 to TRBJ2-7; 8 bases align to TRBD1. The length of the CDR3 is 12 residues. Germline values: CDR1 ENHRY, CDR2 SYGVKD. The trim removed 9 bases at V and 5 bases at J, leaving 6 bases unmatched. The CDR3 sequence: CAMSTGGDEQYF. The DNA for the CDR3 is TGTGCCATGAGCACAGGGGGTGACGAGCAGTACTTC.

This clonotype has just a few counts. V usage is TRBV12-3 or TRBV12-4 and J usage is TRBJ2-4; no firm D call. This CDR3 is built from 17 residues. V lost 5 bases and J 0 bases, leaving 17 bases between the germline ends. The CDR3 region has the DNA TGTGCCAGCAGTGGCCCGCTAGGTTCCGTAGCCAAAAACATTCAGTACTTC. Its translation is CASSGPLGSVAKNIQYF.

There are many counts of this clonotype. The chain joins TRBV29-1 to TRBJ2-1; D is perhaps TRBD1 or TRBD2 (7 bases each). Germline V lookup: CDR1 SQVTM, CDR2 ANQGSEA. V was cut by 7 bases and J by 7 bases, with 14 bases left in between. This CDR3 is 12 amino acids long. The DNA for the CDR3 is TGCAGCGACCACAGGGGAGGGAATGAGCAGTTCTTC. The encoded protein is CSDHRGGNEQFF.

This clonotype was found many times. The chain has TRBV29-1 and TRBJ2-1; D is perhaps TRBD2 (7 bases). From germline, CDR1 is SQVTM and CDR2 ANQGSEA. CDR3 length: 14 residues. V shed 7 bases and J shed 9 bases, with 22 bases lying between them. The CDR3 region is CSARSGVGAPEQFF. The CDR3 DNA is TGCAGCGCCAGAAGCGGGGTGGGGGCTCCTGAGCAGTTCTTC.

This clonotype was counted only a few times. This chain connects TRBV20-1 to TRBJ1-4; D remains ambiguous. This CDR3 contains 12 residues. The germline gives CDR1 DFQATT, CDR2 SNEGSKA (reference sequence). Trimming cost V 2 bases and J 5 bases, with 6 bases left between them. The CDR3 sequence: CSARTQNEKLFF. CDR3 sequence (DNA): TGCAGTGCTAGAACCCAGAATGAAAAACTGTTTTTT.

Many counts were recorded for this clonotype. The genes are TRBV4-3 and TRBJ2-1; a possible D gene is TRBD1 (7 bases). Germline V gene sequence: CDR1 LGHNA, CDR2 YSLEER. The CDR3 length is 16 residues. V lost 3 bases to trimming and J lost 3 bases, with 15 bases between them. In nucleotides, the CDR3 is TGCGCCAGCAGCCAGTTGACAGGGACTCTCTACAATGAGCAGTTCTTC. Encoded protein: CASSQLTGTLYNEQFF.

This clonotype has just a few counts. The genes are TRBV4-2 and TRBJ2-1, with 12 nucleotides matching TRBD2. Germline values: CDR1 LGHNA, CDR2 YNFKEQ. Unmatched junction bases numbered 9, after V lost 4 bases and J lost 8 bases. This CDR3 has 16 residues. The CDR3 region is CASSRGLTSGSHEQFF. Written as DNA, the CDR3 is TGTGCCAGCAGCCGGGGATTGACTAGCGGGAGCCATGAGCAGTTCTTC.

This clonotype occurred a few times. The chain is built from TRBV9 and TRBJ2-1; D possibly uses TRBD1 or TRBD2 (7 bases each). Germline V gene data show CDR1 as SGDLS and CDR2 as YYNGEE. With 6 bases removed from V and 2 bases from J, the gap between germline ends came to 24 bases. The CDR3 runs to 18 residues. CDR3 nucleotides: TGTGCCAGCAACCCAGGGGGAGTAGCGGGTTTTCCCTACAATGAGCAGTTCTTC. This codes for CASNPGGVAGFPYNEQFF.

The table lists this clonotype with a few counts. The chain couples TRBV28 to TRBJ2-3; 9 bases agree with TRBD2. Per germline, CDR1 MDHEN and CDR2 SYDVKM. V lost 5 bases and J lost 0; bases outside the gene matches: 6. The CDR3 has 16 amino acids. The DNA for the CDR3 is TGTGCCAGCAGTACCCTAGCGGGGACGAGCACAGATACGCAGTATTTT. This codes for CASSTLAGTSTDTQYF.

This clonotype has more than one count but fewer than ten. V and J are TRBV7-9 and TRBJ2-1, with 8 bases identical to TRBD2. Germline V gene data show CDR1 as SEHNR and CDR2 as FQNEAQ (reference sequence). The CDR3 has 16 amino acids. Trimming took 1 base from V and 8 from J; bases not matched to a gene: 10. CDR3 protein: CASSLGWLAGEDEQFF. The CDR3 bases are TGTGCCAGCAGCTTAGGGTGGCTAGCGGGTGAGGATGAGCAGTTCTTC.

This clonotype occurred many times. The chain combines TRBV11-2 with TRBJ2-3; the match to TRBD2 covers 8 bases. Germline V gene data show CDR1 as SGHAT and CDR2 as FQNNGV. The CDR3 totals 15 residues. V gave up 3 bases and J gave up 4 bases; unmatched junction bases: 6. CDR3 coding DNA: TGTGCCAGCAGCTTGGGAGCGGGGGCCGCAGATACGCAGTATTTT. It codes for CASSLGAGAADTQYF.

The chain links TRBV7-9 to TRBJ2-5; no clear D gene. Trimming removed 4 bases at V and 1 base at J, with 19 bases between. The CDR3 sequence is 17 residues long. Germline loops: CDR1 SEHNR, CDR2 FQNEAQ (reference sequence). The CDR3 protein is CASSSQLLRITQETQYF. For the CDR3, the DNA is TGTGCCAGCAGCTCCCAGCTATTGAGGATTACCCAAGAGACCCAGTACTTC.

At least ten counts were recorded for this clonotype. This chain connects TRBV12-5 to TRBJ1-1; 7 positions agree with TRBD1. After removal of 7 bases from V and 1 base from J, the junction contained 9 bases not matched to a gene. The CDR3 is 15 residues long. CDR1 is LGHNT, CDR2 FRNRAP, per germline. This CDR3 reads CASAPGTVQNTEAFF. DNA of the CDR3: TGTGCTAGTGCCCCGGGGACAGTTCAGAACACTGAAGCTTTCTTT. The full variable domain, with the rest looked up from reference TRBV12-5 and TRBJ1-1, is DARVTQTPRHKVTEMGQEVTMRCQPILGHNTVFWYRQTMMQGLELLAYFRNRAPLDDSGMPKDRFSAEMPDATLATLKIQPSEPRDSAVYFCASAPGTVQNTEAFFGQGTRLTVV.

This clonotype occurred a few times. The chain uses TRBV4-3 and TRBJ2-1, with 9 positions matching TRBD1. J gave up 8 bases and V 0 bases, and 2 bases lay outside the gene matches. The germline CDR1 and CDR2 sequences are LGHNA and YSLEER. This CDR3 region has 14 residues. The DNA for the CDR3 is TGCGCCAGCAGCCAAGAACAGGGGGCCGATGAGCAGTTCTTC. Its translation: CASSQEQGADEQFF.